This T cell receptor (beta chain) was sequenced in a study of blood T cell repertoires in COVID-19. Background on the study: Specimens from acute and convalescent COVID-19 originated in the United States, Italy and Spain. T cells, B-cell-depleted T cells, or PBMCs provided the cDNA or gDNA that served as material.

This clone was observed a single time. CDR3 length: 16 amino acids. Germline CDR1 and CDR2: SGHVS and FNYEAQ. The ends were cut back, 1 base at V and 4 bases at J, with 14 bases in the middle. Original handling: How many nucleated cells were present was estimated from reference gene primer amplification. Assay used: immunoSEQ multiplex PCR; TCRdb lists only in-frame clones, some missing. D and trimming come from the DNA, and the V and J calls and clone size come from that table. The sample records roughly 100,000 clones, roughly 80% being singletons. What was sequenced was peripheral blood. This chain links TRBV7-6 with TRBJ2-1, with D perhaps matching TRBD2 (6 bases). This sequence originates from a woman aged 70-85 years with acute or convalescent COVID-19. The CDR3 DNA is TGTGCCAGCAGCTTAGGCCCCCGCGGGACTTACAATGAGCAGTTCTTC. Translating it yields CASSLGPRGTYNEQFF.